The clone carrying this T cell receptor beta chain appeared a few times. The CDR3 length is 12 residues. Trimming pared 3 bases from V and 3 bases from J, leaving 6 bases between. The data originate from a study of blood T cell repertoires in COVID-19. Study in general: From the United States, Italy and Spain came samples of acute and convalescent COVID-19. In each case, the material was cDNA or gDNA derived from T cells, B-cell-depleted T cells, or PBMCs.

TCRdb keeps only in-frame clones here, not all; method: immunoSEQ multiplex PCR. The sample records 300,000 to 400,000 clones, about 87% being singletons. The source of this sequence is a woman aged 50 to 60 who had recovered from COVID-19. Sequences were obtained from peripheral blood. The V and J genes are TRBV12-3 or TRBV12-4 and TRBJ2-7; no firm D call. The CDR3 region is CASSFSGYEQYF. The CDR3 DNA is TGTGCCAGCAGTTTCTCCGGCTACGAGCAGTACTTC.